This T cell receptor beta chain was recovered during a study of blood T cell repertoires in COVID-19. Study-level information: T cells, B-cell-depleted T cells, or PBMCs supplied cDNA or gDNA.

CDR3 length: 16 residues. The germline gives CDR1 LGHNA, CDR2 YNFKEQ. With V trimmed by 2 bases and J by 2 bases, 3 bases remained unmatched. Original processing methods: Using reference gene primer amplification, nucleated cell counts were estimated. Method: immunoSEQ multiplex PCR; TCRdb's copy keeps in-frame clones and lacks some. That table furnishes V, J and clone size, whereas the DNA furnished D and trimming. The table includes about 55,000 clones, about 90% detected once. Input material: peripheral blood. The origin of this receptor is a man in his fifties or sixties with active COVID-19. V gene TRBV4-2 combines with J gene TRBJ2-3, with 11 bases aligning to TRBD2. CDR3 nucleotide sequence: TGTGCCAGCAGCCAAATAGCGGGAGGGTCCACAGATACGCAGTATTTT. This gives the protein CASSQIAGGSTDTQYF.